The 20 T cell receptor beta chains given below trace back to one sample, sequenced in a study of shared clonotypes between healthy human individuals. Sequencing was performed with immunoSEQ multiplex PCR; in TCRdb, only in-frame clones are kept and a portion is missing. The sample records approximately 1.4 million clones, 95% to 99% being singletons. Source material: naive CD4+ T cells sorted from blood. As to subset: CD45RA+ positively selected. The receptor set was obtained from a man aged 25 to 40 in good health.

The CDR3 sequence: CASSSGHPETQYF. CDR3 sequence (DNA): TGTGCCAGCAGCTCGGGACATCCAGAGACCCAGTACTTC. This chain uses TRBV7-6 with TRBJ2-5; D might be TRBD1 (6 bases). V was pared by 4 bases and J by 4 bases, with 10 bases between. The CDR3 consists of 13 residues. Per germline, CDR1 SGHVS and CDR2 FNYEAQ.

The chain employs TRBV5-1 and TRBJ2-1; possibly TRBD2 for D (5 bases). This CDR3 spans 15 amino acids. Trimming removed 2 bases from V and 9 bases from J, with 18 bases in between. The germline V gene has CDR1 SGHRS and CDR2 YFSETQ. CDR3 protein: CASSFSAEGNFEQFF. Here the CDR3 DNA reads TGCGCCAGCAGCTTTAGCGCTGAGGGTAATTTTGAGCAGTTCTTC.

V is TRBV27 and J is TRBJ2-2; 8 positions agree with TRBD1. In germline, CDR1 is MNHEY, CDR2 SMNVEV (reference sequence). The CDR3 runs to 16 residues. With V trimmed by 4 bases and J by 5 bases, 9 bases remained unmatched. The CDR3 protein is CASSWGQERWTGELFF. CDR3 in DNA: TGTGCCAGCAGTTGGGGACAGGAACGGTGGACCGGGGAGCTGTTTTTT.

This chain connects TRBV27 to TRBJ2-1; the D is unclear. Deletions cut 6 bases from V and 10 bases from J, with 22 bases between. This CDR3 comprises 15 residues. CDR1 MNHEY and CDR2 SMNVEV come from the germline V gene (reference sequence). This chain's CDR3 is CASSPLPLRQNEQFF. As DNA, the CDR3 is TGTGCCAGCAGCCCCCTCCCCCTCCGACAAAACGAGCAGTTCTTC.

The V call is TRBV5-1, the J call TRBJ2-7; the D gene could be TRBD1 or TRBD2 (5 bases each). Germline lookup yields CDR1 SGHRS and CDR2 YFSETQ. The CDR3 has 15 amino acids. V was cut by 3 bases and J by 7 bases, with 20 bases left in between. DNA for the CDR3: TGCGCCAGCAGCTACACCGGGACGAGGACCCAGGAGCAGTACTTC. This translates into CASSYTGTRTQEQYF.

The gene calls are TRBV15 and TRBJ2-3; 9 bases line up with TRBD2. V lost 8 bases and J lost 3; bases outside the gene matches: 9. This CDR3 comprises 15 residues. Germline CDR1 is LNHNV and CDR2 is YYDKDF (reference sequence). CDR3 in amino acids: CATAVVSGSTDTQYF. For the CDR3, the DNA is TGTGCCACCGCCGTTGTTAGCGGGAGTACAGATACGCAGTATTTT.

This sequence joins TRBV7-9 and TRBJ1-1; the D gene is possibly TRBD1 (6 bases). This CDR3 is 17 amino acids long. Germline CDR1 SEHNR, CDR2 FQNEAQ (reference sequence). Trimming left V 2 bases short and J 3 bases short, with 19 bases between. As DNA, the CDR3 is TGTGCCAGCAGCTTATCCGAGGGTAGGGGGGCTGACACTGAAGCTTTCTTT. It yields the protein CASSLSEGRGADTEAFF.

To note about this clone: Distinct nucleotide sequences in the sample also encode this CDR3. V usage is TRBV20-1 and J usage is TRBJ2-7; D is ambiguous. The ends were cut back, 3 bases at V and 2 bases at J, with 5 bases in the middle. This CDR3 spans 11 amino acids. The germline gives CDR1 DFQATT, CDR2 SNEGSKA (reference sequence). The CDR3 loop is CSASDTYEQYF. The DNA for the CDR3 is TGCAGTGCTAGTGACACCTACGAGCAGTACTTC.

The chain uses TRBV7-7 and TRBJ2-3, with unresolved D. Germline assignment: CDR1 SSHAT and CDR2 FNYEAQ (reference sequence). V lost 6 bases and J lost 6, with 13 bases in between. The CDR3 has 13 amino acids. CDR3 sequence: CASSQEIGDTQYF. In DNA, the CDR3 is TGTGCCAGCAGTCAGGAAATAGGTGATACGCAGTATTTT.

In regard to this clone: The sample carries other DNA sequences with the same CDR3. The rearrangement uses TRBV7-9 and TRBJ1-3; unclear D gene. Looked up from germline, CDR1 is SEHNR and CDR2 is FQNEAQ (reference sequence). The CDR3 is 13 amino acids. The V gene lost 6 bases and the J gene lost 0 bases, with 6 bases spanning the gap. This chain's CDR3 is CASRSSSGNTIYF. CDR3 nucleotide sequence: TGTGCCAGCAGGAGTAGCTCTGGAAACACCATATATTTT. The full variable domain, completed using reference TRBV7-9 and TRBJ1-3, is DTGVSQNPRHKITKRGQNVTFRCDPISEHNRLYWYRQTLGQGPEFLTYFQNEAQLEKSRLLSDRFSAERPKGSFSTLEIQRTEQGDSAMYLCASRSSSGNTIYFGEGSWLTVV.

The chain links TRBV5-1 to TRBJ2-7; D might be TRBD2 (6 bases). The CDR3 length is 15 residues. Trimming took off 5 bases at V and 0 bases at J, with 15 bases between the two ends. Per the germline V gene, CDR1 is SGHRS and CDR2 is YFSETQ. The CDR3 protein is CASSRETVGSYEQYF. The DNA for the CDR3 is TGCGCCAGCAGTCGGGAGACAGTCGGCTCCTACGAGCAGTACTTC.

In nucleotides, the CDR3 is TGTGCTAGTGGTCCCCGGGAGAACACTGAAGCTTTCTTT. Its protein product is CASGPRENTEAFF. This chain connects TRBV12-5 to TRBJ1-1; D not certain. CDR3 size: 13 residues. V shed 5 bases and J shed 1 base, with 8 bases lying between them. Germline V gene data show CDR1 as LGHNT and CDR2 as FRNRAP.

DNA for the CDR3: TGTGCCAGCAGCCGACTGAAAGAGGGCTCCTACGAGCAGTACTTC. Protein product: CASSRLKEGSYEQYF. This sequence joins TRBV11-2 and TRBJ2-7, with D perhaps TRBD2 (5 bases). This CDR3 comprises 15 residues. Germline loops: CDR1 SGHAT, CDR2 FQNNGV. V gave up 5 bases and J gave up 0 bases, with 14 bases separating them. The variable domain in full, completed from reference TRBV11-2 and TRBJ2-7, reads EAGVAQSPRYKIIEKRQSVAFWCNPISGHATLYWYQQILGQGPKLLIQFQNNGVVDDSQLPKDRFSAERLKGVDSTLKIQPAKLEDSAVYLCASSRLKEGSYEQYFGPGTRLTVT.

The chain couples TRBV6-6 to TRBJ2-7, with D unclear. The V and J ends lost 7 bases and 1 base respectively, with 5 bases between them. This CDR3 contains 11 residues. Per the germline V gene, CDR1 is MNHNY and CDR2 is SVGAGI (reference sequence). For the CDR3, the DNA is TGTGCCAGCACCCTTTCCTACGAGCAGTACTTC. It encodes CASTLSYEQYF.

CDR3 sequence: CASSQSVPSYGYTF. The CDR3 bases are TGTGCCAGCAGCCAATCGGTCCCCAGCTATGGCTACACCTTC. The chain is built from TRBV16 and TRBJ1-2; unclear D gene. The germline gives CDR1 KGHSY, CDR2 FQNENV. V was clipped by 0 bases and J by 4 bases, with 9 bases between them. This CDR3 has 14 residues. Filled out from reference TRBV16 and TRBJ1-2, the complete variable domain reads GEEVAQTPKHLVRGEGQKAKLYCAPIKGHSYVFWYQQVLKNEFKFLISFQNENVFDETGMPKERFSAKCLPNSPCSLEIQATKLEDSAVYFCASSQSVPSYGYTFGSGTRLTVV.

This clone came up a few times. The V call is TRBV2, the J call TRBJ1-2; TRBD1 is a possible D gene (5 bases). The V end was cut by 6 bases, the J end by 7 bases, with 12 bases between. CDR3 length: 12 residues. Germline V CDR1 and CDR2: SNHLY, FYNNEI. The DNA for the CDR3 is TGTGCCAGCAGAAGGGACTTGTCTGGCTACACCTTC. Protein sequence: CASRRDLSGYTF.

The chain has TRBV6-4 and TRBJ2-7; D gene ambiguous. Looked up from germline, CDR1 is MRHNA and CDR2 is SNTAGT. V lost 3 bases, J lost 2 bases, and 11 bases lay in between. The CDR3 is made up of 14 amino acids. CDR3: CASSEPDIPYEQYF. The CDR3 DNA reads as TGTGCCAGCAGTGAACCTGACATACCCTACGAGCAGTACTTC.

The chain recombines TRBV5-5 with TRBJ2-7, with D perhaps being TRBD1 or TRBD2 (6 bases each). The germline V gene has CDR1 SGHKS and CDR2 YYEKEE (reference sequence). Between the trimmed V and J ends, which lost 2 bases and 3 bases, there was a span of 15 bases. The CDR3 is 15 residues long. Here the CDR3 DNA reads TGTGCCAGCAGCTTTATCGGCAGGGGAGGCTACGAGCAGTACTTC. This encodes CASSFIGRGGYEQYF.

The J gene is TRBJ1-1, the V gene TRBV5-1, with 8 bases lining up with TRBD1. CDR3 length equals 16 residues. Germline assignment: CDR1 SGHRS and CDR2 YFSETQ. V trimming: 4 bases; J trimming: 4 bases; junction bases outside the gene matches: 12. This CDR3 is CASSGGTGPAGTEAFF. The CDR3 DNA reads as TGCGCCAGCAGCGGAGGGACAGGCCCGGCGGGCACTGAAGCTTTCTTT. The variable domain in full, with the rest retrieved from reference TRBV5-1 and TRBJ1-1, is KAGVTQTPRYLIKTRGQQVTLSCSPISGHRSVSWYQQTPGQGLQFLFEYFSETQRNKGNFPGRFSGRQFSNSRSEMNVSTLELGDSALYLCASSGGTGPAGTEAFFGQGTRLTVV.

The chain recombines TRBV28 with TRBJ2-4, with TRBD2 identical over 11 bases. The CDR3 is 16 residues long. CDR1 and CDR2 from the germline V gene are MDHEN and SYDVKM. The ends lost 6 bases at V and 1 base at J; junction bases unmatched: 5. The CDR3 DNA reads TGTGCCAGCAGGACTAGCGGGAATACGGCCAAAAACATTCAGTACTTC. Translating gives CASRTSGNTAKNIQYF.